A single sample gave rise to the 5 T cell receptor beta chains below, sequenced in a study of T-cell memory formation after mild COVID-19. A single record per CDR3 protein comes from TCRdb applying MiXCR to the 5' RACE reads. The sample contains about 540,000 distinct CDR3 sequences, just over 20% of which appear only once. The sequenced sample consisted of PBMCs or a T cell subset sorted from them (not recorded which). These receptors originate from an adult woman who had mild COVID-19 (a few samples of this study predate the infection). Cell type and time point are not known.

The chain has TRBV7-9 and TRBJ1-1, with TRBD1 matching over 12 bases. Germline V gives CDR1 SEHNR, CDR2 FQNEAQ (reference sequence). This CDR3 is built from 21 residues. The V segment lost 5 bases and the J segment 1 base; nucleotides outside the gene matches: 20. The CDR3 bases are TGTGCCAGCAGCACGAATACGGGACAGGGGGCTCATTTTGCGGCGAACACTGAAGCTTTCTTT. It yields the protein CASSTNTGQGAHFAANTEAFF.

This clonotype was found many times. The gene calls are TRBV7-9 and TRBJ2-1, with TRBD2 matching 8 bases. With 4 bases clipped from V and 13 bases from J, the junction kept 6 bases outside the gene matches. Per the germline V gene, CDR1 is SEHNR and CDR2 is FQNEAQ (reference sequence). The CDR3 sequence is 12 residues long. CDR3 DNA: TGTGCCAGCAGCTACCGAGCGGGAGCCCAGTTCTTC. This gives the protein CASSYRAGAQFF.

The V and J genes are TRBV4-1 and TRBJ1-1, with TRBD1 matching over 8 bases. After removal of 8 bases from V and 6 bases from J, the junction contained 5 bases not matched to a gene. CDR1 and CDR2 from the germline V gene are MGHRA and YSYEKL. The CDR3 has 12 residues. The CDR3 nucleotides are TGCGCCAGCGGACAGGGTATCGCTGAAGCTTTCTTT. It yields the protein CASGQGIAEAFF.

The genes are TRBV5-1 and TRBJ2-2; no firm D call. The CDR3 consists of 15 residues. Germline V gene sequence: CDR1 SGHRS, CDR2 YFSETQ. V was shortened by 7 bases and J by 4 bases, with 17 bases between the two germline ends. The CDR3 DNA sequence: TGCGCCAGCCGGGTGGAGCCTTCCCTCACCGGGGAGCTGTTTTTT. It yields the protein CASRVEPSLTGELFF.

The chain links TRBV18 to TRBJ1-2; D gene uncertain. With 2 bases removed from V and 3 bases from J, the gap between germline ends came to 16 bases. Germline loops: CDR1 KGHSH, CDR2 LQKENI. The CDR3 runs 16 residues. CDR3 amino acids: CASSPEEFRTHYGYTF. In nucleotides, the CDR3 is TGTGCCAGCTCACCAGAGGAGTTTAGGACCCACTATGGCTACACCTTC.